This T cell receptor beta chain was captured in a study of shared clonotypes between healthy human individuals. Study-wide background: Per-donor plates numbered three CD4 naive, three CD4 memory, two CD8 naive and one CD8 memory.

Per the original data handling: From ImmunoSEQ came sequences covering only the junction and carrying no quality scores, so filtering differed. Clones were read by immunoSEQ multiplex PCR, and TCRdb kept only the in-frame ones, dropping some. The V and J calls and clone size were taken over from that table, and D and trimming were inferred from the DNA. The data contain a few hundred thousand clones, over 65% of them seen just once; the ten biggest clones take up around 10%. Germline-derived CDR1 and CDR2 are MNHEY and SMNVEV (reference sequence). V was cut by 4 bases and J by 5 bases, with 15 bases left in between. CDR3 length: 15 residues. A remark on this clone: Its antigen remains unknown.

Whole-study results and caveats: When naive CD4 clonotypes were compared across a few donors, approximately 5% were shared. What limited the represented genetic and exposure-history diversity was the small number of donors.

The sequence was collected from a man aged 25 to 40 in good health. The sample taken for sequencing was memory CD4+ T cells sorted from blood. Subset noted: CD45RA-negative fraction. The chain is built from TRBV27 and TRBJ2-1; no firm D call. The CDR3 region is CASSSLPKQDNEQFF. CDR3 bases: TGTGCCAGCAGTTCCCTCCCTAAACAAGACAATGAGCAGTTCTTC.